Many counts were recorded for the clone carrying this TCR beta chain. Antigen unknown. This sample is drawn from a study of glioma-infiltrating T cells. Study-level points and caveats: CDR3 overlap between tissue and blood was very small.

Amplification of TCR alpha and beta CDR3 regions from RNA used iRepertoire nested multiplex PCR. Input was about 85-400 ng of tissue mRNA or PBMC total RNA. Via MiXCR, TCRdb re-called the multiplex PCR reads, giving one row per CDR3 protein. The sample has about 44,000 distinct CDR3 sequences, 20% to 25% seen once. Germline assignment: CDR1 SEHNR and CDR2 FQNEAQ (reference sequence). V gave up 4 bases and J gave up 0 bases, with 21 bases separating them. The CDR3 sequence is 18 residues long. Input material: glioma tissue, nonneoplastic brain tissue, or PBMCs (not recorded which). This rearrangement joins TRBV7-9 to TRBJ1-1; D perhaps matches TRBD1 (5 bases). The clonotype was recovered from a human donor with low-grade glioma or glioblastoma, undergoing nonglioma brain surgery, or in good health (not recorded which). CDR3 in amino acids: CASSSVLYRDGMNTEAFF. The CDR3 bases are TGTGCCAGCAGCTCAGTTTTGTACCGGGACGGCATGAACACTGAAGCTTTCTTT.